The sequence of this T cell receptor beta chain was determined in a study of CD8 T cells in ankylosing spondylitis. Study results and caveats: Disease-associated clones were reportedly significantly overrepresented in matched ankylosing spondylitis synovial fluid.

V gave up 3 bases and J gave up 8 bases, with 11 bases separating them. This CDR3 has 12 residues. CDR1 is DFQATT, CDR2 SNEGSKA, per germline (reference sequence). This clonotype was picked up a small number of times. Its antigen is not known. TCRdb re-called the 5' RACE reads with MiXCR, one entry per CDR3 protein. The table records 250,000 to 350,000 distinct CDR3 sequences, around 21% of them present only once. V and J are TRBV20-1 and TRBJ2-1, with D perhaps matching TRBD2 (6 bases). This receptor was identified in a female donor with ankylosing spondylitis or in good health (not recorded which). The sequenced sample consisted of blood, either unsorted or a sorted T cell fraction (not recorded which). The CDR3 region has the DNA TGCAGTGCTAGTTGGAGGGCGGATGAGCAGTTCTTC. It translates to CSASWRADEQFF.